This entry concerns a single TCR beta chain. This clone was observed a few times. Its antigen specificity is not known. No qualities accompany the bases; no much larger clone lies one base away. For CDR1 and CDR2, the germline V gene lists SGHRS and YFSETQ. The CDR3 goes from the cysteine to the phenylalanine over 14 residues. The entry retains the CDR3 DNA only, 42 bases that are in frame from base 1. Trimming accounts for 0 bases at V and 4 bases at J, while the number of junction bases matched to no gene is 4. The entry originates in a study of blood T cell repertoires in COVID-19 (TCRdb year 2020). Regarding the research as a whole: The collaborator samples originated in the United States, Italy and Spain and spanned the acute and convalescent phases of COVID-19. The material from the prospective study consisted of cDNA or gDNA derived from T cells, B-cell-depleted T cells, or PBMCs. Deeply sampled blood TCRbeta repertoires from subjects exposed to, actively infected with, or recovered from COVID-19 were included in the dataset. The repertoires were made available in a free public database intended to serve as a resource for research on the immune response to SARS-CoV-2. The samples were drawn from the first 160 participants of the ongoing ImmuneRACE study and from 950 to 1,500 subjects provided by 6 global collaborators. A de-identified subject ID, COVID-19 status, age in years and sex were almost always included in the sample metadata. Where available, HLA class I and class II types were obtained from metadata supplied by the sample provider rather than from assay-based typing.

The immunoSEQ Assay, a bias-controlled multiplex PCR, was used to amplify TCRbeta CDR3 regions from genomic DNA. Per the source publication's procedure: The number of nucleated cells in each sample was estimated by amplification of reference gene primers within the assay. Sequence reads were collapsed and filtered to measure the absolute abundance of every unique TCRbeta CDR3 rearrangement. Productive Simpson clonality was computed per sample as the square root of Simpson's diversity index over productive rearrangements. Imported from immuneACCESS, the table was reduced by TCRdb to in-frame sequences with V and J called. These copies leave out some clones; in studies compared against another copy, an unresolved V gene accounts for under half, and the cause of the remainder is not known. Clone size and V and J calls were adopted from that table, with D and trimming inferred from the DNA. The sample table lists some 150,000 clones, more than 60% of them with a count of one. The leading ten clones occupy approximately 9% of the sample.

What the study reported, not specific to this receptor: The amount of clinical and demographic metadata varied by source and participant and was provided uncurated.

The collaborating institutions used their own protocols to collect whole blood in K2EDTA tubes. For TCRbeta analysis, collaborators shipped samples as frozen whole blood, isolated PBMCs, or DNA extracted from either of those sample types. Material: peripheral blood. The sequence was collected from a woman between 50 and 59 years old with active or convalescent COVID-19. This chain joins TRBV5-1 to TRBJ2-7; 7 bases in between match TRBD1. The nucleotides read TGCGCCAGCAGCTTGGCCGGGACAGCTTACGAGCAGTACTTC. Its protein reads: CASSLAGTAYEQYF.